This note documents a single T cell receptor (beta chain) sequence. The source of the sample is a study of blood T cell repertoires in COVID-19. Study in general: Material from acute and convalescent COVID-19 was sourced from the United States, Italy and Spain.

The assay was immunoSEQ multiplex PCR, and TCRdb's table has in-frame clones only and misses some. Among hundreds of thousands of clones listed, 86% were seen once. The CDR3 has 17 amino acids. Germline V gene data show CDR1 as KGHSH and CDR2 as LQKENI. Trimming took 0 bases from V and 9 from J, leaving 21 bases between them. This TCR derives from an elderly man with acute or convalescent COVID-19. The sample taken for sequencing was peripheral blood. V usage is TRBV18 and J usage is TRBJ2-1; D may be TRBD1 (6 bases). The chain's CDR3 is CASSPPGANRALGEQFF. CDR3 nucleotides: TGTGCCAGCTCACCACCGGGGGCGAACAGGGCCTTGGGTGAGCAGTTCTTC.